Listed below are T cell receptor beta chains from one sample, sequenced in a study of OX40 agonist ivuxolimab in advanced cancers. Here immunoSEQ multiplex PCR was the method, and the copy in TCRdb shows in-frame clones only, minus some. Of around 34,000 clones detected, around four fifths appear once; the ten largest clones hold about a quarter. The input for sequencing was CD4+ or CD8+ T cells sorted from blood, taken in a trial of the OX40 agonist ivuxolimab. These receptors originate from an adult with an advanced solid tumor such as melanoma, head and neck, liver or kidney cancer. The conserved cysteine and the conserved F or W are not part of the CDR3 here. Fields, in order: V gene, CDR3 length, CDR3 protein.

v_gene: TRBV11-2; len: 12; CDR3aa: ASSSGEFSYEQY
v_gene: TRBV7-6; len: 14; CDR3aa: ASSPIPGSLAGELF
v_gene: TRBV7-9; len: 13; CDR3aa: ASSELDRGNYEQY
v_gene: TRBV5-5; len: 13; CDR3aa: ASSLETGGFYEQY
v_gene: TRBV9; len: 13; CDR3aa: ASSVDRVGTDTQY
v_gene: TRBV9; len: 13; CDR3aa: ASSVDGAGRETQY
v_gene: TRBV7-6; len: 12; CDR3aa: ASSLEAGKNIQY
v_gene: TRBV6-1; len: 9; CDR3aa: ASSYRGEAF
v_gene: TRBV9; len: 15; CDR3aa: ASSVDYERGEPDTQY
v_gene: TRBV19; len: 11; CDR3aa: ASSPSSTDTQY
v_gene: TRBV4-3; len: 13; CDR3aa: ASSDGHQLADTQY
v_gene: TRBV30; len: 10; CDR3aa: AWNPFGSEQF
v_gene: TRBV14; len: 11; CDR3aa: ASSFRGGSEAF
v_gene: TRBV5-6; len: 10; CDR3aa: ASSLGEAEAF
v_gene: TRBV19; len: 14; CDR3aa: ASRGDRDRLNEKLF
v_gene: TRBV28; len: 10; CDR3aa: ASSLNPNELF
v_gene: TRBV14; len: 13; CDR3aa: ASSQDYGLGETQY
v_gene: TRBV6-5; len: 14; CDR3aa: ASSYSWYSGANVLT
v_gene: TRBV28; len: 12; CDR3aa: ASSSGLGNYGYT
v_gene: TRBV7-2; len: 15; CDR3aa: ASSLGRHRGRTGELF
v_gene: TRBV9; len: 13; CDR3aa: ASSVTGIMGDTQY
v_gene: TRBV28; len: 10; CDR3aa: ASSLWGDTQY
v_gene: TRBV5-6; len: 13; CDR3aa: ASNNKRDIVEKLF
v_gene: TRBV27; len: 11; CDR3aa: ASKPQGDTEAF
v_gene: TRBV6-5; len: 11; CDR3aa: ASSYSAGTEAF
v_gene: TRBV7-6; len: 11; CDR3aa: ASSLRSGGEQY
v_gene: TRBV7-2; len: 12; CDR3aa: ASSRLIQATEAF
v_gene: TRBV6-6; len: 8; CDR3aa: ASGGNTIY
v_gene: TRBV11-3; len: 13; CDR3aa: ASSFGGGSTDTQY
v_gene: TRBV28; len: 13; CDR3aa: ASIVRGAGNTEAF
v_gene: TRBV14; len: 15; CDR3aa: ASSQEPAGGYQETQY
v_gene: TRBV5-6; len: 14; CDR3aa: ASRFSGTGSSYEQY
v_gene: TRBV27; len: 18; CDR3aa: ASSFFGRRVGTRERNEQF